Shown below are 19 T cell receptor beta chains from a single sample sequenced in a study of cytotoxic CD8 clonotypes in ibrutinib-treated CLL. Repertoires were generated with immunoSEQ multiplex PCR, while TCRdb's copy carries only in-frame clones and drops some. The table lists some 140,000 clones, around 93% of them singletons. The sequencing here drew on PBMCs, taken after 12 months of ibrutinib treatment. The source of these receptors is a human donor with chronic lymphocytic leukemia.

In DNA form, the CDR3 reads TGTGCCACCCGTTTGGGCCGGAACACTGAAGCTTTCTTT. Amino acids: CATRLGRNTEAFF. The gene calls are TRBV6-5 and TRBJ1-1; no definite D call. CDR1 is MNHEY and CDR2 is SVGAGI in the germline V gene. CDR3 length equals 13 residues. V gave up 10 bases and J gave up 1 base, with 13 bases separating them.

This rearrangement joins TRBV5-1 to TRBJ2-3; 7 nucleotides agree with TRBD1. J gave up 2 bases and V 4 bases, and 10 bases lay outside the gene matches. This CDR3 comprises 16 residues. From germline, CDR1 is SGHRS and CDR2 YFSETQ. The CDR3 sequence: CASSPTGTALTDTQYF. CDR3 DNA: TGCGCCAGCAGCCCAACCGGGACAGCCCTCACAGATACGCAGTATTTT.

The rearrangement joins TRBV7-9 to TRBJ1-5; 7 nucleotides agree with TRBD1. In germline, CDR1 is SEHNR, CDR2 FQNEAQ (reference sequence). CDR3 length equals 16 residues. After removal of 5 bases from V and 1 base from J, the junction contained 8 bases not matched to a gene. The CDR3 DNA follows: TGTGCCAGCAGCCAACCCACAGGGGAGAGCAATCAGCCCCAGCATTTT. Amino acid sequence: CASSQPTGESNQPQHF. The full variable domain, its missing parts supplied by reference TRBV7-9 and TRBJ1-5, is DTGVSQNPRHKITKRGQNVTFRCDPISEHNRLYWYRQTLGQGPEFLTYFQNEAQLEKSRLLSDRFSAERPKGSFSTLEIQRTEQGDSAMYLCASSQPTGESNQPQHFGDGTRLSIL.

This chain links TRBV2 with TRBJ2-3; TRBD2 agrees at 9 bases. The length of the CDR3 is 16 residues. V shed 8 bases and J 2 bases; nucleotides not matched to a gene: 11. Germline values: CDR1 SNHLY, CDR2 FYNNEI. CDR3 sequence reads: CASGFRSGRATDTQYF. The CDR3 DNA is TGTGCCAGCGGCTTCCGTAGCGGGAGAGCCACAGATACGCAGTATTTT.

This clone was counted a few times. The chain carries TRBV5-4 and TRBJ1-1, with D unclear. The CDR3 runs to 15 residues. Germline V lookup: CDR1 SGHNT, CDR2 YYREEE (reference sequence). Trimming pared 0 bases from V and 1 base from J, leaving 10 bases between. The chain's CDR3 is CASSLVGQRNTEAFF. Written as DNA, the CDR3 is TGTGCCAGCAGCTTGGTAGGGCAGCGGAACACTGAAGCTTTCTTT.

The chain recombines TRBV7-9 with TRBJ1-1, with D tentatively TRBD1 (5 bases). Deletions cut 5 bases from V and 0 bases from J, with 16 bases between. Germline lookup yields CDR1 SEHNR and CDR2 FQNEAQ (reference sequence). The CDR3 totals 16 residues. The CDR3 nucleotides are TGTGCCAGCAGCCCAGTAGACAGATCTATGAACACTGAAGCTTTCTTT. Protein product: CASSPVDRSMNTEAFF.

J is TRBJ1-1 and V is TRBV18; no reliable D call. CDR3 length: 13 amino acids. Looked up from germline, CDR1 is KGHSH and CDR2 is LQKENI. The germline V and J ends were trimmed by 6 bases and 0 bases, with 8 bases remaining between them. CDR3 in DNA: TGTGCCAGCTCTATGGACGTGAACACTGAAGCTTTCTTT. It codes for CASSMDVNTEAFF.

The chain is built from TRBV9 and TRBJ2-3, with D maybe TRBD1 (5 bases). The CDR3 spans 17 residues. V lost 3 bases, J lost 0 bases, and 17 bases lay in between. Germline loops: CDR1 SGDLS, CDR2 YYNGEE. CDR3 DNA sequence: TGTGCCAGCAGCGGGAAGAGACAGTTAACCAGCACAGATACGCAGTATTTT. Translation: CASSGKRQLTSTDTQYF.

J is TRBJ2-7 and V is TRBV9; a possible D gene is TRBD2 (6 bases). Germline V CDR1 and CDR2: SGDLS, YYNGEE. V lost 0 bases and J 6 bases, leaving 19 bases between the germline ends. The CDR3 runs to 16 residues. As DNA, the CDR3 is TGTGCCAGCAGCGTAGACGCGCCGGGAGCAGGAGGCGAGCAGTACTTC. Its protein product is CASSVDAPGAGGEQYF.

The J gene is TRBJ2-6, the V gene TRBV28; no clear D. CDR3 size: 14 residues. Trimming removed 8 bases from V and 1 base from J, with 9 bases in between. Looked up from germline, CDR1 is MDHEN and CDR2 is SYDVKM. CDR3 sequence reads: CASRVESGANVLTF. The DNA for the CDR3 is TGTGCCAGCCGGGTGGAGTCTGGGGCCAACGTCCTGACTTTC.

The genes are TRBV29-1 and TRBJ2-4; D not certain. The CDR3 is 15 amino acids. V lost 5 bases and J lost 7, with 21 bases in between. Germline lookup yields CDR1 SQVTM and CDR2 ANQGSEA. DNA of the CDR3: TGCAGCGTTCTTTCTCTTACACGCTTGGGGAACATTCAGTACTTC. It translates to CSVLSLTRLGNIQYF.

This rearrangement joins TRBV6-5 to TRBJ2-2; 10 nucleotides match TRBD2. V dropped 8 bases and J dropped 5; count of bases not matched to a gene: 8. This CDR3 region has 15 residues. The germline V gene has CDR1 MNHEY and CDR2 SVGAGI. DNA for the CDR3: TGTGCCAGCGGGCTAGCGGGAGCAGGGACCGGGGAGCTGTTTTTT. Translation gives CASGLAGAGTGELFF.

The chain is built from TRBV5-1 and TRBJ1-3, with 7 bases aligning to TRBD1. V shed 4 bases and J 0 bases; nucleotides not matched to a gene: 4. This CDR3 is built from 15 residues. Per germline, CDR1 SGHRS and CDR2 YFSETQ. CDR3 amino acids: CASSGGQTSGNTIYF. CDR3 DNA: TGCGCCAGCAGCGGGGGACAGACCTCTGGAAACACCATATATTTT. Using reference TRBV5-1 and TRBJ1-3 for the parts outside the CDR3, the full variable domain is KAGVTQTPRYLIKTRGQQVTLSCSPISGHRSVSWYQQTPGQGLQFLFEYFSETQRNKGNFPGRFSGRQFSNSRSEMNVSTLELGDSALYLCASSGGQTSGNTIYFGEGSWLTVV.

This rearrangement joins TRBV27 to TRBJ2-1; perhaps TRBD1 as D (6 bases). Germline V gives CDR1 MNHEY, CDR2 SMNVEV (reference sequence). The CDR3 totals 16 residues. V was shortened by 2 bases and J by 4 bases, with 15 bases between the two germline ends. The CDR3 DNA sequence: TGTGCCAGCAGTTTACCCCCCGGGACATTTTACAATGAGCAGTTCTTC. It translates to CASSLPPGTFYNEQFF.

The rearrangement joins TRBV5-8 to TRBJ2-1; D remains unclear. V was shortened by 0 bases and J by 9 bases, with 4 bases between the two germline ends. The CDR3 length is 11 residues. Germline V lookup: CDR1 SGHTS, CDR2 YDEGEE. CDR3 sequence: CASSLEFEQFF. In DNA form, the CDR3 reads TGTGCCAGCAGCTTGGAGTTTGAGCAGTTCTTC.

The V call is TRBV7-9, the J call TRBJ2-3; either TRBD1 or TRBD2 may fit D (6 bases each). CDR1 SEHNR and CDR2 FQNEAQ come from the germline V gene (reference sequence). Trimming pared 10 bases from V and 1 base from J, leaving 15 bases between. The CDR3 sequence is 14 residues long. The CDR3 bases are TGTGCCACCTTAGGGGGACTCCGCACAGATACGCAGTATTTT. Encoded protein: CATLGGLRTDTQYF.

V is TRBV27 and J is TRBJ2-7, with 8 positions matching TRBD1. The CDR3 has 13 amino acids. The germline gives CDR1 MNHEY, CDR2 SMNVEV (reference sequence). V lost 5 bases and J lost 6; bases outside the gene matches: 6. DNA for the CDR3: TGTGCCAGCAGTCGCGGACAGGGCAGCGAGCAGTACTTC. This sequence encodes CASSRGQGSEQYF.

This chain links TRBV29-1 with TRBJ2-7; possibly TRBD1 or TRBD2 for D (5 bases each). From germline, CDR1 is SQVTM and CDR2 ANQGSEA. The CDR3 length is 14 residues. V dropped 4 bases and J dropped 2 bases, with 15 bases sitting between them. The CDR3 loop reads CSVGLSGQPYEQYF. CDR3 coding DNA: TGCAGCGTTGGCTTGTCGGGGCAGCCCTACGAGCAGTACTTC.

The genes are TRBV2 and TRBJ2-5; 7 positions match TRBD2. Per germline, CDR1 SNHLY and CDR2 FYNNEI. This CDR3 region has 15 residues. V trimming: 4 bases; J trimming: 0 bases; junction bases outside the gene matches: 5. CDR3 protein: CASSGNSGYQETQYF. CDR3 coding DNA: TGTGCCAGCAGTGGAAATAGCGGGTACCAAGAGACCCAGTACTTC. The full variable domain, rest sourced from reference TRBV2 and TRBJ2-5, is EPEVTQTPSHQVTQMGQEVILRCVPISNHLYFYWYRQILGQKVEFLVSFYNNEISEKSEIFDDQFSVERPDGSNFTLKIRSTKLEDSAMYFCASSGNSGYQETQYFGPGTRLLVL.